Listed here are 22 T cell receptor beta chains from one sample, sequenced in a study of cytomegalovirus exposure and HLA in healthy donors. Profiling relied on immunoSEQ multiplex PCR, and the TCRdb table lists in-frame clones only, not all of them. The sample yields over 85,000 clones, approximately 90% seen once. Sequenced material: PBMCs. The receptor source for this set is a woman in her 30s in good health and CMV-seropositive.

The chain couples TRBV6-5 to TRBJ2-1; D ambiguous. CDR3 length: 13 residues. CDR1 and CDR2 (germline): MNHEY, SVGAGI. V dropped 8 bases and J dropped 5 bases, with 13 bases sitting between them. Written as DNA, the CDR3 is TGTGCCAGCGGATCTGGCAGGCACAATGAGCAGTTCTTC. Its protein is CASGSGRHNEQFF.

This chain joins TRBV4-3 and TRBJ2-5; D might be TRBD2 (6 bases). This CDR3 has 15 residues. The V end lost 0 bases, the J end lost 2 bases, and 10 bases lay between the germline ends. Per the germline V gene, CDR1 is LGHNA and CDR2 is YSLEER. This chain's CDR3 is CASSQDSRGQETQYF. The CDR3 DNA is TGCGCCAGCAGCCAAGATTCTCGGGGGCAAGAGACCCAGTACTTC.

V usage is TRBV5-1 and J usage is TRBJ2-3; D unclear. Germline V gives CDR1 SGHRS, CDR2 YFSETQ. V was clipped by 1 base and J by 4 bases, with 16 bases between them. This CDR3 comprises 16 residues. The CDR3 DNA is TGCGCCAGCAGCTTGTACTTTACCGCACTGGCAGATACGCAGTATTTT. Translation gives CASSLYFTALADTQYF.

This chain links TRBV9 with TRBJ2-5, with D unresolved. Germline values: CDR1 SGDLS, CDR2 YYNGEE. This CDR3 spans 11 amino acids. Trimming shortened V by 4 bases and J by 3 bases, and 4 bases separated the two germline ends. As DNA, the CDR3 is TGTGCCAGCAGCCTCGAAGAGACCCAGTACTTC. Translation gives CASSLEETQYF.

This sequence joins TRBV9 and TRBJ2-5, with D hard to call. The CDR3 length is 14 residues. V gave up 0 bases and J gave up 7 bases, with 13 bases separating them. Germline CDR1 SGDLS, CDR2 YYNGEE. This CDR3 reads CASSVEADLGTQYF. In nucleotides, the CDR3 is TGTGCCAGCAGCGTAGAAGCCGACCTAGGGACCCAGTACTTC.

The rearrangement joins TRBV28 to TRBJ2-7; 7 bases are a match to TRBD1. Germline lookup yields CDR1 MDHEN and CDR2 SYDVKM. The CDR3 runs to 16 residues. J was trimmed by 2 bases and V by 3 bases; bases with no gene match: 10. DNA for the CDR3: TGTGCCAGCAGTTTGGTCGGGACAGTATTGCCCTACGAGCAGTACTTC. The encoded protein is CASSLVGTVLPYEQYF.

The chain joins TRBV6-6 to TRBJ1-2; 7 positions match TRBD1. Per the germline V gene, CDR1 is MNHNY and CDR2 is SVGAGI (reference sequence). V gave up 0 bases and J gave up 7 bases; unmatched junction bases: 11. CDR3 length: 16 amino acids. The CDR3 is CASSYSTDRVGIGYTF. CDR3 nucleotides: TGTGCCAGCAGTTACTCCACCGACAGGGTAGGGATTGGCTACACCTTC.

The J gene is TRBJ1-2, the V gene TRBV10-2; D remains ambiguous. The V and J ends lost 4 bases and 2 bases respectively, with 5 bases between them. The CDR3 runs to 12 residues. From germline, CDR1 is WSHSY and CDR2 SAAADI. CDR3 DNA: TGCGCCAGCAGTGGGGCCAACTATGGCTACACCTTC. Translating gives CASSGANYGYTF.

The chain carries TRBV9 and TRBJ1-4; TRBD1 agrees at 9 bases. CDR1 is SGDLS, CDR2 YYNGEE, per germline. The CDR3 sequence is 16 residues long. V lost 5 bases and J lost 6; bases outside the gene matches: 11. The CDR3: CASSRMGQGGDEKLFF. The CDR3 DNA reads TGTGCCAGCAGTCGGATGGGACAGGGAGGGGATGAAAAACTGTTTTTT.

The chain joins TRBV4-1 to TRBJ2-2; TRBD1 matches at 12 bases. The CDR3 is 16 amino acids. Germline loops: CDR1 MGHRA, CDR2 YSYEKL. After removal of 4 bases from V and 8 bases from J, the junction contained 8 bases not matched to a gene. As DNA, the CDR3 is TGCGCCAGCAGCCCGGGACAGGGGGCAAGAGTAGGGGAGCTGTTTTTT. As protein: CASSPGQGARVGELFF.

This sequence joins TRBV11-2 and TRBJ2-7; 15 nucleotides match TRBD2. Looked up from germline, CDR1 is SGHAT and CDR2 is FQNNGV. The CDR3 is made up of 19 amino acids. V dropped 7 bases and J dropped 4; count of bases not matched to a gene: 17. CDR3 residues: CASNKLSRTSGRVHYEQYF. The DNA of the CDR3 is TGTGCCAGCAACAAGCTTTCCCGGACTAGCGGGAGGGTACATTACGAGCAGTACTTC.

The gene calls are TRBV9 and TRBJ2-3; the D is unclear. V was cut by 0 bases and J by 2 bases, with 16 bases left in between. Germline V gives CDR1 SGDLS, CDR2 YYNGEE. The CDR3 extends over 17 amino acids. CDR3 nucleotides: TGTGCCAGCAGCGTAGTTCCCGATCTAGTCCACACAGATACGCAGTATTTT. Amino acid sequence: CASSVVPDLVHTDTQYF.

The chain recombines TRBV11-3 with TRBJ2-4, with 9 bases lining up with TRBD2. Germline-derived CDR1 and CDR2 are SGHNT and YENEEA. The CDR3 consists of 15 residues. After removal of 1 base from V and 3 bases from J, the junction contained 1 base not matched to a gene. CDR3 bases: TGTGCCAGCAGCTTAGGCGGGGGGGTCAAAAACATTCAGTACTTC. Its translation: CASSLGGGVKNIQYF.

J is TRBJ1-2 and V is TRBV10-3; 7 bases are shared with TRBD1. This CDR3 region has 16 residues. Germline CDR1 and CDR2: ENHRY and SYGVKD. J gave up 4 bases and V 10 bases, and 18 bases lay outside the gene matches. The DNA for the CDR3 is TGTGCCACTAGAGGGCGTCGGGGCACAGGGGTCTATGGCTACACCTTC. Its protein product is CATRGRRGTGVYGYTF.

The chain couples TRBV18 to TRBJ2-1; 8 bases agree with TRBD2. V dropped 6 bases and J dropped 0; count of bases not matched to a gene: 4. This CDR3 is built from 15 residues. CDR1 is KGHSH and CDR2 is LQKENI in the germline V gene. CDR3 residues: CASSPGGGSYNEQFF. The CDR3 nucleotides read TGTGCCAGCTCGCCGGGAGGGGGCTCCTACAATGAGCAGTTCTTC.

The V and J genes are TRBV18 and TRBJ1-2; D unresolved. V dropped 3 bases and J dropped 4 bases, with 12 bases sitting between them. CDR1 KGHSH and CDR2 LQKENI come from the germline V gene. The CDR3 consists of 14 residues. DNA for the CDR3: TGTGCCAGCTCACCCGGGAATGGGGTCTATGGCTACACCTTC. It translates to CASSPGNGVYGYTF. Drawing the rest from reference TRBV18 and TRBJ1-2, the complete variable domain is NAGVMQNPRHLVRRRGQEARLRCSPMKGHSHVYWYRQLPEEGLKFMVYLQKENIIDESGMPKERFSAEFPKEGPSILRIQQVVRGDSAAYFCASSPGNGVYGYTFGSGTRLTVV.

This chain joins TRBV29-1 and TRBJ1-2; no definite D call. From germline, CDR1 is SQVTM and CDR2 ANQGSEA. The V gene lost 0 bases and the J gene lost 8 bases, with 16 bases spanning the gap. This CDR3 has 14 residues. The chain's CDR3 is CSVEDRGRRKGYTF. CDR3 nucleotides: TGCAGCGTTGAAGATCGAGGCAGACGAAAGGGCTACACCTTC.

This clone showed up just once. The genes are TRBV4-1 and TRBJ2-5; a weak D match, TRBD2 (6 bases). The CDR3 has 19 residues. CDR1 is MGHRA and CDR2 is YSYEKL in the germline V gene. V was pared by 1 base and J by 6 bases, with 27 bases between. The CDR3 protein is CASSQVISTGGQGRKTQYF. The CDR3 bases are TGCGCCAGCAGCCAAGTAATAAGTACAGGAGGGCAGGGAAGAAAGACCCAGTACTTC.

J is TRBJ1-1 and V is TRBV11-2; D unclear. The CDR3 runs to 14 residues. Trimming removed 1 base from V and 8 bases from J, with 14 bases in between. Germline V CDR1 and CDR2: SGHAT, FQNNGV. DNA for the CDR3: TGTGCCAGCAGCTTAGTGGCGCGGCACCGGGAAGCTTTCTTT. It codes for CASSLVARHREAFF.

In nucleotides, the CDR3 is TGTGCCAGCAGCTTGGTCGGCTATGGCTACACCTTC. Translation: CASSLVGYGYTF. The chain combines TRBV5-8 with TRBJ1-2; no clear D gene. Germline loops: CDR1 SGHTS, CDR2 YDEGEE. The V end lost 0 bases, the J end lost 4 bases, and 4 bases lay between the germline ends. This CDR3 comprises 12 residues.

This clone was observed once. The chain joins TRBV11-1 to TRBJ2-5; D is possibly TRBD1 (5 bases). This CDR3 has 14 amino acids. The germline CDR1 and CDR2 sequences are SGHAT and FQDESV (reference sequence). V was trimmed by 3 bases and J by 5 bases, leaving 13 bases between them. In DNA, the CDR3 is TGTGCCAGCAGCTTGACAGTATTTGGGGAGACCCAGTACTTC. Translating gives CASSLTVFGETQYF.

The rearrangement uses TRBV5-6 and TRBJ2-1; tentatively, D is TRBD2 (5 bases). Trimming cost V 6 bases and J 4 bases, with 14 bases left between them. Germline V gene data show CDR1 as SGHDT and CDR2 as YYEEEE. The CDR3 runs 14 residues. CDR3 DNA: TGTGCCAGCAACCGAGAGGGCCTATACAATGAGCAGTTCTTC. Protein product: CASNREGLYNEQFF. Full variable domain (rest looked up from reference TRBV5-6 and TRBJ2-1): DAGVTQSPTHLIKTRGQQVTLRCSPKSGHDTVSWYQQALGQGPQFIFQYYEEEERQRGNFPDRFSGHQFPNYSSELNVNALLLGDSALYLCASNREGLYNEQFFGPGTRLTVL.